This T cell receptor beta chain comes out of a study of T-cell reconstitution after alpha-beta-depleted transplantation in children. Study findings and constraints: Several hundred rapidly expanded clones from non-depleted graft cells reportedly supplied alpha-beta T cells about two months post-transplant. Surviving recipient T cells and intrathymic progenitors accounted for some patients' high TCRbeta diversity at day 60. By one year post-transplant, T-cell counts and diversity largely arose from T cells that were newly produced.

In germline, CDR1 is SEHNR, CDR2 FQNEAQ (reference sequence). This CDR3 has 13 residues. Trimming took 10 bases from V and 5 from J, leaving 15 bases between them. Unique molecular identifiers were used to barcode this TCRbeta library. TCRdb re-analysed the PCR reads in MiXCR, keeping a single row per CDR3 protein. The profile shows hundreds of thousands of distinct CDR3 sequences, around 13% of them singletons. This clonotype has at least ten counts. What it recognizes is unknown. The receptor's source is a girl under 10 years old with congenital amegakaryocytic thrombocytopenia, due to receive a stem cell transplant. This rearrangement joins TRBV7-9 to TRBJ2-1; D perhaps matches TRBD2 (5 bases). The source was PBMCs, collected before TCRalphabeta/CD19-depleted stem cell transplant. CDR3 sequence: CATRLNAHNEQFF. The DNA of the CDR3 is TGTGCCACCAGACTAAATGCGCACAATGAGCAGTTCTTC.